This T cell receptor beta chain was sequenced during a study of cytomegalovirus exposure and HLA in healthy donors. Looking at the study overall: The 100 to 150 validation repertoires and the approximately 700 first-cohort repertoires shared a platform, a later analysis reported.

V was pared by 8 bases and J by 4 bases, with 20 bases between. This CDR3 comprises 15 residues. In germline, CDR1 is MNHEY, CDR2 SVGAGI. Regarding the study as a whole: Generally TCR sequences proved uncommon, though certain public TCRs appeared in numerous donors. Specific recognition of CMV antigens was confirmed in vitro for a few chains (all CMV-associated).

For this clone: Antigen specificity is unknown.

Separation from the approximately 670-subject first cohort characterized the roughly 130-subject validation cohort, to which the donors belonged. Profiled with immunoSEQ multiplex PCR; TCRdb holds only in-frame clones, not every one. The sample has 170,000 or so clones; around 84% are singletons. The specimen sequenced was PBMCs. The chain combines TRBV6-5 with TRBJ1-1; possible D gene TRBD1, 6 bases. This sequence originates from a young man in good health and CMV-seropositive. The CDR3 DNA follows: TGTGCCAGCCGACGATACAAACAGGGTTCCACTGAAGCTTTCTTT. Encoded protein: CASRRYKQGSTEAFF.